This T cell receptor beta chain was captured in a study of T cell repertoires in cytomegalovirus infection. Turning to the study itself: HLA-B-restricted CMV epitopes that are well studied, plus recently identified HLA-C-restricted ones, were used by the study. A matching HLA type, together with CMV infection, was signaled by public TCR beta signatures. Findings and limits, study-wide: Accumulated public TCR beta family frequency recognized individuals carrying CMV together with the relevant HLA. In two of eight donors, the top clonotype was HLA-C-restricted CMV-specific.

As for this clonotype: As yet, its antigen is unknown.

This CDR3 has 16 amino acids. Unmatched junction bases numbered 6, after V lost 3 bases and J lost 5 bases. Germline values: CDR1 MNHEY, CDR2 SMNVEV (reference sequence). MiXCR was run by TCRdb on the reads, yielding one entry per CDR3 protein. The sample gives 640,000 or so distinct CDR3 sequences, 33% of which show up once; around a sixth is in the top ten. This TCR derives from a human donor in good health (CMV status not recorded). Some clones in this sample may be carry-over from other donors' samples. This material consisted of cultured PBMCs, taken from culture after CMV antigen stimulation. V is TRBV27 and J is TRBJ2-2; TRBD1 matches at 10 bases. The CDR3 nucleotides are TGTGCCAGCAGTTTTCGACAGGGGGCAGTGACCGGGGAGCTGTTTTTT. Translated: CASSFRQGAVTGELFF.